Below, 4 T cell receptor beta chains from the same sample are listed, as sequenced in a study of monozygotic twins with cystic fibrosis. TCRdb keeps only in-frame clones here, not all; method: immunoSEQ multiplex PCR. The sample lists 36,000 or so clones; 90% to 95% were seen once. The sequencing input was blood. The receptors originated from a boy aged 2 to 10 with cystic fibrosis.

This chain joins TRBV7-8 and TRBJ1-3; D not certain. The CDR3 contains 15 residues. CDR1 and CDR2 from the germline V gene are SGHVS and FQNEAQ. V was pared by 4 bases and J by 3 bases, with 13 bases between. As DNA, the CDR3 is TGTGCCAGCAGCTCCAACCGGGGAGGTGGAAACACCATATATTTT. It is translated as CASSSNRGGGNTIYF.

The CDR3 bases are TGTGCCAGCAGCTTAGATGTAGGGAACGAGCAGTACTTC. The encoded protein is CASSLDVGNEQYF. J is TRBJ2-7 and V is TRBV11-2; D not resolved. V lost 0 bases to trimming and J lost 5 bases, with 8 bases between them. The CDR3 covers 13 residues. From germline, CDR1 is SGHAT and CDR2 FQNNGV.

This sequence joins TRBV9 and TRBJ1-1, with D tentatively TRBD1 (6 bases). Germline-derived CDR1 and CDR2 are SGDLS and YYNGEE. The CDR3 is 14 residues long. Between the trimmed V and J ends, which lost 0 bases and 5 bases, there was a span of 11 bases. CDR3 amino acids: CASSVEGVGTEAFF. For the CDR3, the DNA is TGTGCCAGCAGCGTAGAGGGGGTGGGAACTGAAGCTTTCTTT.

The chain uses TRBV6-5 and TRBJ1-2; a weak D match, TRBD1 (5 bases). From germline, CDR1 is MNHEY and CDR2 SVGAGI. The CDR3 consists of 15 residues. The V and J ends lost 0 bases and 4 bases respectively, with 12 bases between them. Here the CDR3 reads CASSYSPAGSYGYTF. As DNA, the CDR3 is TGTGCCAGCAGTTACTCTCCGGCAGGGAGCTATGGCTACACCTTC.